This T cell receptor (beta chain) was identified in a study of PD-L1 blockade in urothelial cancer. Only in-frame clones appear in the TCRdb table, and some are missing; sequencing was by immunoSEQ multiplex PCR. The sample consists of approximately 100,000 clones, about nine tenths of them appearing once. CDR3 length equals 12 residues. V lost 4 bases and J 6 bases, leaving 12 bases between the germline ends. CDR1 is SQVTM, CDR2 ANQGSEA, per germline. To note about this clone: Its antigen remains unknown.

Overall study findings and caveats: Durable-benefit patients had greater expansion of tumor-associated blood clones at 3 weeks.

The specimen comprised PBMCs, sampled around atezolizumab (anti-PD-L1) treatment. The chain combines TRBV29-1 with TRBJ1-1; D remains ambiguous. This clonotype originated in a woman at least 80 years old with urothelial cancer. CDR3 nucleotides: TGCAGCGTTGTCGAGGGCGGGTCTGAAGCTTTCTTT. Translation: CSVVEGGSEAFF.